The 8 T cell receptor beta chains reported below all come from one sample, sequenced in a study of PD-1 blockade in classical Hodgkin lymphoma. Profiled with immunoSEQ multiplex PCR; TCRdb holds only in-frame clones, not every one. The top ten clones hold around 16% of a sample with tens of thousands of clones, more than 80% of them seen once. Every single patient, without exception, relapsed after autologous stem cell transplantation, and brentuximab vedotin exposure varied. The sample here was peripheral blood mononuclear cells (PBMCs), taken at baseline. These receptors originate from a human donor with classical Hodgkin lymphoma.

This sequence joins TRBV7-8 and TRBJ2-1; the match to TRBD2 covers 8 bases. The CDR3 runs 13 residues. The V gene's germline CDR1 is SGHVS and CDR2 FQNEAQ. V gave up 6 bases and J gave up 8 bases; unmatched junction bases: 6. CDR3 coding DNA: TGTGCCAGCAGGGAAGCGGGGGTGGATGAGCAGTTCTTC. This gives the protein CASREAGVDEQFF.

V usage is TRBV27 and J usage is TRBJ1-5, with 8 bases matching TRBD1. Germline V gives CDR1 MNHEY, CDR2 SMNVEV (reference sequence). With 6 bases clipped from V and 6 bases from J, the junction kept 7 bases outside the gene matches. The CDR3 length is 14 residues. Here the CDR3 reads CASRQGALGQPQHF. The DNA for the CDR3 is TGTGCCAGCAGGCAGGGGGCGCTTGGTCAGCCCCAGCATTTT.

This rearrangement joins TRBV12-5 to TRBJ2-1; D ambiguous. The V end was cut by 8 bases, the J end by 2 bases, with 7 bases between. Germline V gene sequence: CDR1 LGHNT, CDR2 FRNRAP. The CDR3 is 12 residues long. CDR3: CASSPAYNEQFF. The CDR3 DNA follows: TGTGCTAGTTCCCCAGCCTACAATGAGCAGTTCTTC.

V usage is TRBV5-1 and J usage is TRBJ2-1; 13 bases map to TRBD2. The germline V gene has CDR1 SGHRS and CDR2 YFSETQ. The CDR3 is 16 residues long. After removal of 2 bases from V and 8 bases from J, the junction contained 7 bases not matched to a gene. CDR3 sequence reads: CASSLKTSGGVYEQFF. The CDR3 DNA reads TGCGCCAGCAGCTTAAAAACTAGCGGGGGGGTGTATGAGCAGTTCTTC.

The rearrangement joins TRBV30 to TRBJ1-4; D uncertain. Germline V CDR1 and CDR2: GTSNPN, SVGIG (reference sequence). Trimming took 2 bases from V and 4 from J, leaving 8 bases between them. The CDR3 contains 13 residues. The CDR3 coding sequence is TGTGCCTGGAGTAGAGCATTTAATGAAAAACTGTTTTTT. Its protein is CAWSRAFNEKLFF.

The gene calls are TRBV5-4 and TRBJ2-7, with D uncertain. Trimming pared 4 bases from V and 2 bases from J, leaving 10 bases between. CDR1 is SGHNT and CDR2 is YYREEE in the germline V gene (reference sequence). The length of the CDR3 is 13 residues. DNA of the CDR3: TGTGCCAGCAGCCAGGATCTTACCTACGAGCAGTACTTC. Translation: CASSQDLTYEQYF.

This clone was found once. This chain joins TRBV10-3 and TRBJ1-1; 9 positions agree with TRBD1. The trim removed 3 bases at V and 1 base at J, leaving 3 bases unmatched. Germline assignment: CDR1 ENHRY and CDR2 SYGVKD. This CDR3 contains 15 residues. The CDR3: CAISDPGQGNTEAFF. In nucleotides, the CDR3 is TGTGCCATCAGTGACCCGGGACAGGGGAACACTGAAGCTTTCTTT.

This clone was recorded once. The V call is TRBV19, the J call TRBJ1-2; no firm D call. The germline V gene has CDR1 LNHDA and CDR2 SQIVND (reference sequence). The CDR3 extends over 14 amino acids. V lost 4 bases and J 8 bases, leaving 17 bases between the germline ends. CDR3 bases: TGTGCCAGTAGTACCTGGACCACAACTAACGGCTACACCTTC. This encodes CASSTWTTTNGYTF.